This TCR beta chain came from a study of shared clonotypes between healthy human individuals (dated by TCRdb to about 2020). Concerning the study at large: The cohort comprised a couple of women and a few men aged 18 to 49 years. To estimate repertoire size and how much clonotype sharing occurs between individuals, the study deeply sequenced the blood TCR repertoires of about five healthy adults. Different laboratories and diverse techniques were used to prepare libraries and sequence TCR repertoires, to increase sequencing depth and limit assay-specific biases. Each donor's leukapheresis produced roughly between roughly 0.85 and 9.5 billion PBMCs. For each donor, CD4 naive and CD4 memory were each given three plates, CD8 naive was given two plates, and CD8 memory was given one plate. Findings and caveats that apply to the study as a whole: When a few donors were compared, the shared fraction of clonotypes was 5% to 6.5% for naive CD4, more than 3% for naive CD8, 2.3% for memory CD4, and around 0.4% for memory CD8. Estimated clonotype richness was generally larger for naive than for memory subsets. Incomplete sequencing was indicated by rarefaction of sorted-subset datasets, despite the large sequencing depth. Only blood was sampled, and tissue TCR repertoires likely differ from those in blood. Because the study included only a small number of donors, the genetic and exposure-history diversity represented was limited. Pairwise subsampling indicated that sequencing depth was expected to affect the degree of clonotype sharing among donors. Compared with non-shared clonotypes, the clonotypes found in all four sorted-subset donors had higher generation probabilities.

This clone was seen only once. There is no known antigen for this receptor. No much larger clone is present one base from it, and per-base qualities are unavailable. Different DNA sequences within this sample yield the same CDR3. TCR CDR3 regions were amplified from genomic DNA by multiplex PCR using the deep immunoSEQ assay. Extracted genomic DNA from each cell subset was distributed evenly across all wells of several immunoSEQ 96-well plates, and each plate was treated as a replicate. Each replicate PCR for sorted subsets received approximately 220 ng genomic DNA, equal to about 30,000 T cell genomes. Purified libraries were measured with a Qubit 3.0 fluorometer, size-checked on a Bioanalyzer 2100, and measured again with the KAPA Library Quantification kit. A separate single-read 150-cycle Illumina NextSeq 550 flow cell was used to sequence each immunoSEQ 96-well plate. In the authors' own workflow: The immunoSEQ output contained only junctional sequences without quality scores, so filtering could not match that applied to full-length reads. To assign V/J genes and CDR3, sequences were annotated against IMGT germline references using PyIR, a Python wrapper for IgBLAST v1.9. Reads were filtered out if the reads had weak V/J assignments (E-value above 1e-6), no CDR3, stop codons, out-of-frame junctions, or ambiguous translated residues. V3J clonotypes were defined as sequences sharing an identical inferred V gene, J gene, and CDR3 amino acid sequence. To compute the percentage overlap between repertoires, the number of shared unique clonotypes was divided by the size of the smaller repertoire. Repertoire richness was assessed with RTK rarefaction, the Chao1 estimator, and Recon v2.1 estimates of unobserved clonotypes. Generation probabilities for all TCRbeta clonotypes obtained by the gDNA method from a handful of donors were computed using OLGA. TCRdb re-hosts the immuneACCESS table, in-frame sequences only. Its copies lack some clones; in the studies checked, an unresolved V gene accounts for under half of them, and the cause for the rest is not known. That table is the source of V, J and clone size, and D and trimming were worked out from the DNA. The sample table holds over a million clones, of which 75% to 85% were seen once. Under 0.65% of the sample is in the top ten clones.

The germline V gene (reference sequence) specifies DFQATT as CDR1 and SNEGSKA as CDR2. V is cut by 6 bases and J by 3 bases, and the space between the germline ends is 6 bases. The CDR3 numbers 11 residues from cysteine through phenylalanine. Of the read, only the CDR3 DNA is kept; its 33 bases are in frame from base 1. The donors were healthy, HIV-negative adults with no recently reported acute infections or vaccinations. Every donor was a Caucasian adult living in Nashville, Tennessee, USA. CD4+ T cells were enriched through magnetic negative selection, after which naive cells were positively selected on CD45RA and the remaining negative fraction served as the memory subset. After blood collection by leukapheresis, PBMCs were isolated using Ficoll-Histopaque density gradient centrifugation and then cryopreserved in the vapor phase of liquid nitrogen. Analytical flow cytometry was used to check the purity and quantity of every magnetically sorted T cell population. Genomic DNA was isolated from each sorted fraction and quantified by UV absorbance on a Nanodrop 2000c.

The sequence links TRBV20-1 to TRBJ2-1, with the D gene not clear enough to name. The source material was memory CD4+ T cells from PBMCs. Explained via the paper, the cell subset or site label denotes: CD45RA-negative fraction. This receptor was obtained from a man between 18 and 29 years old in good health. Some clones in this sample may be carry-over from other donors' samples. The nucleotide sequence reads as follows: TGCAGTGCCCCCCGCTACAATGAGCAGTTCTTC. Its protein reads: CSAPRYNEQFF.